This TCR beta chain was sequenced in a study of blood T cell repertoires in COVID-19. This CDR3 comprises 14 residues. The V gene's germline CDR1 is SGDLS and CDR2 YYNGEE. V dropped 0 bases and J dropped 4 bases, with 10 bases sitting between them. Enrolled through a virtual design, the participants were between 18 and 89 years of age and came from around 25 US areas. In Cohort 3, a recovered donor had either two negative PCRs, clearance, or symptom resolution. Assay used: immunoSEQ multiplex PCR; TCRdb lists only in-frame clones, some missing. The sample has hundreds of thousands of clones; around 87% are singletons.

Sequenced input: PBMCs or T cells enriched from blood (not recorded which). The chain couples TRBV9 to TRBJ1-1; no firm D call. This clonotype was sampled from a man aged 25 to 45 who had recovered from COVID-19. The DNA of the CDR3 is TGTGCCAGCAGCGTAGGAGGGTCTGGCACTGAAGCTTTCTTT. Its protein product is CASSVGGSGTEAFF.